A selection of T cell receptor beta chains follows, all from one sample in a study of tumor and adjacent non-tumor tissue in lung cancer. TCRdb re-derived calls from the multiplex PCR reads in MiXCR, one entry per CDR3 protein. The repertoire holds 55,000 to 75,000 distinct CDR3 sequences, with just under 60% as singletons. Sequencing was carried out using lung tumor tissue. The receptor source for this set is a man in his fifties or sixties with non-small cell lung cancer. Each CDR3 is given with its conserved first and last residue. Each record gives: V gene, clone size, D gene, J gene, CDR3 DNA, CDR3 protein. D genes are given only for firm matches. Some rows have no size entry. The others give once, few or many, or a class for an expanded clone.

V: TRBV7-6; size: -; D: -; J: TRBJ2-1; DNA: TGTGCCAGCAGCTTATCGGTGAGGGCCAAAACCTACAATGAGCAGTTCTTC; CDR3: CASSLSVRAKTYNEQFF
V: TRBV29-1; size: many; D: -; J: TRBJ1-1; DNA: TGCAGCGTTGCTAGCGGGGGGGGTAAGGGCGCTTTCTTT; CDR3: CSVASGGGKGAFF
V: TRBV20-1; size: many; D: -; J: TRBJ2-2; DNA: TGCAGTGCTAGAGATCCCAGGGAGCTGTTTTTT; CDR3: CSARDPRELFF
V: TRBV29-1; size: -; D: -; J: TRBJ1-1; DNA: TGCGGCGTTGTGGGGGATTTCGGCACTGAAGCTATCTTT; CDR3: CGVVGDFGTEAIF
V: TRBV11-2; size: -; D: TRBD1; J: TRBJ1-1; DNA: TGTGCCAGCGGCTTAGAAGACAGGGGCACTGAAGCTTTCTTT; CDR3: CASGLEDRGTEAFF
V: TRBV6-1; size: many; D: TRBD1; J: TRBJ2-7; DNA: TGTGCCAGCACCCCCAGGCAGTCCGGGACAGGGGCCTACGAGCAGTACTTC; CDR3: CASTPRQSGTGAYEQYF
V: TRBV11-2; size: -; D: -; J: TRBJ2-2; DNA: TGTGCCAGCACCACAGCGAGGGACTCCCTCACCGGGGAGCTGTTTTTT; CDR3: CASTTARDSLTGELFF
V: TRBV5-1; size: -; D: TRBD2; J: TRBJ2-7; DNA: TGCGCCAGCAGCTTGGCCCCTACTAGCGTCAGGGACGAGCAGTACTTC; CDR3: CASSLAPTSVRDEQYF
V: TRBV6-1; size: many; D: -; J: TRBJ2-1; DNA: TGTGCCAGCAGTGAACTTCCAGGGTTCTCCTACAATGAGCAGTTCTTC; CDR3: CASSELPGFSYNEQFF
V: TRBV6-5; size: many; D: TRBD1; J: TRBJ2-2; DNA: TGTGCCAGCAAGGGACAGGGCCAAAACACCGGGGAGCTGTTTTTT; CDR3: CASKGQGQNTGELFF
V: TRBV11-2; size: once; D: -; J: TRBJ1-5; DNA: TGTGCCAGCAGTCCCTCGGGAAGAAGCACAGATACGCAGCATTTT; CDR3: CASSPSGRSTDTQHF
V: TRBV28; size: many; D: -; J: TRBJ2-2; DNA: TGTGCCAGCAGTTCCCCGGTGGGGGAGCTGTTTTTT; CDR3: CASSSPVGELFF
V: TRBV5-4; size: few; D: -; J: TRBJ2-4; DNA: TGTGCCAGCAGCTTGAGGTCGGGGCGCCGGCAACTAGCCAAAAACATTCAGTACTTC; CDR3: CASSLRSGRRQLAKNIQYF
V: TRBV4-1; size: -; D: -; J: TRBJ2-5; DNA: TGCGCCAGCAGCGCCCCGGGAAGTACAGAGACCCAGTACTTC; CDR3: CASSAPGSTETQYF
V: TRBV10-3; size: -; D: -; J: TRBJ1-2; DNA: TGTGCCATCAGTAAGGAGGATAATACTGGCTACACCTTC; CDR3: CAISKEDNTGYTF
V: TRBV6-1; size: -; D: -; J: TRBJ2-1; DNA: TGTGCCAGCACACTTAGGGCAGGCTCCTACAATGAGCAGTTCTTC; CDR3: CASTLRAGSYNEQFF
V: TRBV28; size: -; D: -; J: TRBJ2-5; DNA: TGTGCCAGTAAGGGACATTTCCAAGAGACCCAGTACTTC; CDR3: CASKGHFQETQYF
V: TRBV7-8; size: few; D: TRBD1; J: TRBJ2-7; DNA: TGTGCCAGCAGCTCCTACCAGACAGGGGGGTACGAGCAGTACTTC; CDR3: CASSSYQTGGYEQYF
V: TRBV11-3; size: -; D: TRBD2; J: TRBJ2-3; DNA: TGTGCCAGCAGCTTGGGGACTAGCGGGGGGAAAGCAGATACGCAGTATTTT; CDR3: CASSLGTSGGKADTQYF
V: TRBV30; size: few; D: TRBD1; J: TRBJ1-6; DNA: TGTGCCTGGAAGGGACAGTATAATTCACCCCTCCACTTT; CDR3: CAWKGQYNSPLHF
V: TRBV6-6; size: -; D: -; J: TRBJ1-6; DNA: TGCGCCAGCAGTTACGATGAGACGTGCTCCTATAATTCATCCCTCCACTTT; CDR3: CASSYDETCSYNSSLHF
V: TRBV20-1; size: few; D: TRBD1; J: TRBJ2-3; DNA: TGCAGTGCCTCTGGGACAGGGTTGGGCACAGATACGCAGTATTTT; CDR3: CSASGTGLGTDTQYF
V: TRBV20-1; size: many; D: TRBD1; J: TRBJ1-5; DNA: TGCAGTGCTAGGGGACAGGGGGCGGCTCAGCCCCAGCATTTT; CDR3: CSARGQGAAQPQHF
V: TRBV4-2; size: -; D: TRBD1; J: TRBJ1-1; DNA: TGTGCCAGTAGCGAAGGTACCGGGACAGGGGGCACTGAAGCTTTCTTT; CDR3: CASSEGTGTGGTEAFF
V: TRBV12-3/TRBV12-4; size: many; D: -; J: TRBJ1-1; DNA: TGTGCCAGCAGTTCTCGCAGGCAGGGGTCCACTGAAGCTTTCTTT; CDR3: CASSSRRQGSTEAFF
V: TRBV10-3; size: -; D: TRBD2; J: TRBJ2-3; DNA: TGTGCCATTTCGACTAGCGGGACAGATACGCAGTATTTT; CDR3: CAISTSGTDTQYF